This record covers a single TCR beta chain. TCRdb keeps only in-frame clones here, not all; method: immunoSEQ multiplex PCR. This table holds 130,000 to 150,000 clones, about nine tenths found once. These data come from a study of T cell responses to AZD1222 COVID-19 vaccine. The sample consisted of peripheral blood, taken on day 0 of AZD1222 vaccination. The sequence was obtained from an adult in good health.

The CDR3 region has the DNA TGTGCCAGCTCACGCGGTATAGCTAATGAAAAACTGTTTTTT. Residues: CASSRGIANEKLFF. This chain links TRBV18 with TRBJ1-4; D is uncertain. CDR3 length: 14 residues. Trimming took off 4 bases at V and 3 bases at J, with 9 bases between the two ends. CDR1 is KGHSH and CDR2 is LQKENI in the germline V gene.